This T cell receptor beta chain was observed in a study of blood T cell repertoires in COVID-19 (dated by TCRdb to about 2020). With regard to the full study: Samples covering the acute and convalescent phases of COVID-19 were provided by collaborators in the United States, Italy and Spain. The material from the prospective study consisted of cDNA or gDNA derived from T cells, B-cell-depleted T cells, or PBMCs. Deeply sampled blood TCRbeta repertoires from subjects exposed to, actively infected with, or recovered from COVID-19 were included in the dataset. The repertoires were released in a freely available public database intended as a resource for research on the immune response to SARS-CoV-2. Samples came from the ongoing ImmuneRACE study (first 160 participants) plus 1,254 subjects from 6 global collaborators. The sample metadata nearly always contained a de-identified subject ID, COVID-19 status, age in years and sex. HLA class I and class II types, where available, came from metadata supplied by the sample provider rather than from assay-based typing.

Reading the germline V gene gives CDR1 MNHEY and CDR2 SVGAGI. From the cysteine through the phenylalanine, the CDR3 covers 15 amino acids. The sequence is cut down to CDR3 DNA, 45 bases in frame from base 1. V ends up 0 bases short and J 1 base short, with an unmatched junction base count of 3. Participants in the prospective study were aged about 18 to 95 years, lived in some 24 United States geographic areas, and enrolled through a virtual design. To assign participants to cohorts, the prospective study relied on clinical history that participants themselves reported in a screening survey and a study questionnaire. ImmuneRACE Cohort 3 recovered participants were defined by two consecutive negative NP/OP PCR tests, healthcare professional clearance, or symptom resolution. In the prospective study, whole blood, serum and a nasopharyngeal or oropharyngeal swab were collected from each participant by mobile phlebotomists. Over a roughly 2-month period, participants in the prospective study had the option of providing additional blood draws and questionnaires. Before DNA extraction, blood samples from the prospective study were shipped at room temperature or frozen.

Results the study describes overall, beyond this receptor: How much clinical and demographic metadata was included differed by source and by participant, and the metadata was provided uncurated.

TCRbeta CDR3 regions were amplified from genomic DNA by means of the immunoSEQ Assay, a bias-controlled multiplex PCR. The original pipeline was this. Nucleated cell counts per sample were estimated from amplification of reference gene primers within the assay. To quantify the absolute abundance of each unique TCRbeta CDR3 rearrangement, sequence reads were collapsed and filtered. For each sample, productive Simpson clonality was calculated as the square root of Simpson's diversity index over productive rearrangements. Not all clones reach the TCRdb copy of this immuneACCESS table, which keeps in-frame sequences only. Checked studies attribute under half of the gap to unresolved V genes and leave the rest unexplained. The D gene and trimming were derived from the DNA, and the V and J assignments and clone size from that table. The sample table lists 200,000 to 250,000 clones, around 84% of them with a count of one. In total, the top ten clones hold approximately 6.2% of the sample.

Comments on this clone: This clone's antigen is unknown. No much larger clonotype is one base removed from it; base qualities were not supplied.

The sequence came from a woman in her 40s who had recovered from COVID-19. The chain joins TRBV6-5 to TRBJ2-7, and TRBD1 aligns with 7 junction nucleotides. Material for sequencing was PBMCs or T cells enriched from blood (not recorded which). The DNA sequence reads TGTGCCAGCAGTTACTCGAGACAGGGTTCCTACGAGCAGTACTTC. Translated, it reads CASSYSRQGSYEQYF.